The source of this TCR beta chain is a study of regulatory T cells in long-lasting Graves disease. For this clonotype: Its matching antigen is unknown.

V lost 7 bases and J lost 6; bases outside the gene matches: 13. The CDR3 spans 15 residues. Per germline, CDR1 MNHEY and CDR2 SVGEGT. This sample's time point: newly diagnosed GD, antithyroid drugs for less than 3 months. PBMCs were the source of the RNA used for TCR sequencing. Patient provenance is recorded as an endocrinology department in Xi'an, China. CDR3 regions were amplified by Arm-PCR using iRepertoire HTBI primers to build TCR beta libraries. TCRdb reanalysed the multiplex PCR reads using MiXCR and keeps one entry per CDR3 protein. The sample lists 620,000 or so distinct CDR3 sequences, roughly 16% seen once, with 15% to 20% in the top ten. Study-wide findings and caveats: With persistent disease, TRBV28, TRBJ1-2 and TRBJ2-5 were the favored segments.

These data were also reused for a study on T cells in Graves' hyperthyroidism and ophthalmopathy.

The rearrangement uses TRBV6-2 or TRBV6-3 and TRBJ2-7, with TRBD1 matching 9 bases. This sample comprised peripheral blood mononuclear cells (PBMCs), obtained at new diagnosis, from a patient treated with antithyroid drugs. The receptor's source is a young woman with Graves disease. The CDR3 DNA follows: TGTGCCAGCATCGATACCGGGACAGGGACCTCCGAGCAGTACTTC. Protein: CASIDTGTGTSEQYF.